The source of this T cell receptor beta chain is a study of control samples from healthy donors and cancer patients. Sequencing used immunoSEQ multiplex PCR; TCRdb keeps in-frame clones, though not all of them. Across some 190,000 clones, the top ten clones capture roughly 2% of the sample. The V gene's germline CDR1 is SEHNR and CDR2 FQNEAQ (reference sequence). This CDR3 spans 12 amino acids. Trimming removed 8 bases at V and 2 bases at J, with 10 bases between. This chain uses TRBV7-9 with TRBJ2-7, with D unresolved. Sample: blood. This TCR came from a woman younger than 45 in good health. The CDR3 is CASRAPTYEQYF. DNA of the CDR3: TGTGCCAGCCGGGCCCCAACCTACGAGCAGTACTTC.